This TCR beta chain originates from a study of blood T cell repertoires in COVID-19. Study in general: Some COVID-19 samples were acute and others convalescent; all came from the United States, Italy and Spain.

Source study methods: Reference gene primer amplification in the assay estimated nucleated cell counts. The assay was immunoSEQ multiplex PCR, and TCRdb's table has in-frame clones only and misses some. The D gene and trimming were derived from the DNA, and the V and J assignments and clone size from that table. The table has under 200,000 clones, 80% to 90% seen once; the top ten hold more than 5.5%. Which cohort a participant joined came from the clinical history participants gave. Among Cohort 3 donors, those recovered had two negative PCRs, clearance, or symptom resolution. Trimming shortened V by 3 bases and J by 8 bases, and 13 bases separated the two germline ends. The length of the CDR3 is 13 residues. Looked up from germline, CDR1 is SNHLY and CDR2 is FYNNEI.

This chain joins TRBV2 and TRBJ1-2, with unresolved D. This sequence originates from a man aged 50-59 years who had recovered from COVID-19. The sample comprised PBMCs or T cells enriched from blood (not recorded which). CDR3: CASSDSARRGYTF. DNA of the CDR3: TGTGCCAGCAGTGATTCAGCCCGGAGGGGCTACACCTTC.